This T cell receptor beta chain was sequenced for a study of T cell changes during pregnancy in multiple sclerosis. This clone was counted a single time. Profiled with immunoSEQ multiplex PCR; TCRdb holds only in-frame clones, not every one. The top ten hold roughly 1.5% of the sample, which has 60,000 to 75,000 clones, roughly 90% seen once. With 6 bases clipped from V and 2 bases from J, the junction kept 11 bases outside the gene matches. Germline assignment: CDR1 SEHNR and CDR2 FQNEAQ (reference sequence). This CDR3 region has 16 residues. The sequence came from a female donor with multiple sclerosis, enrolled in a pregnancy study. Sequenced material: peripheral blood, taken in the third trimester of pregnancy. The chain has TRBV7-9 and TRBJ2-5; the match to TRBD2 covers 8 bases. CDR3 nucleotides: TGTGCCAGCAGGGCCCGGGGGGGGGCCTATCAAGAGACCCAGTACTTC. This translates into CASRARGGAYQETQYF.